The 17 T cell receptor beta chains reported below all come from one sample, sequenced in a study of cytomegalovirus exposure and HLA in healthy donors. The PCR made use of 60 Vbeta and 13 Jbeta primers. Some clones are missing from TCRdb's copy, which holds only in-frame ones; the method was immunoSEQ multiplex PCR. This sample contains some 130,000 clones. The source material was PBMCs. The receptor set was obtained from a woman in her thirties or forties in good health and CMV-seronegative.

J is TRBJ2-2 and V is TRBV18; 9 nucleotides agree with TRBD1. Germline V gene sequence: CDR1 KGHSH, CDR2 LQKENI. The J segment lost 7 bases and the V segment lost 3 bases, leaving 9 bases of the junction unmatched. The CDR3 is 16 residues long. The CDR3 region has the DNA TGTGCCAGCTCACCGTCCGGGACAGGGTACGTCGGGGAGCTGTTTTTT. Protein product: CASSPSGTGYVGELFF.

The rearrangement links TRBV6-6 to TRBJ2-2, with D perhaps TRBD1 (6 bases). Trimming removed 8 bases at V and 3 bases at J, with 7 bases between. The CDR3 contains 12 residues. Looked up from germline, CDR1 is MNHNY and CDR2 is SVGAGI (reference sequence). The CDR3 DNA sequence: TGTGCCAGCGGGGGCGACACCGGGGAGCTGTTTTTT. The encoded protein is CASGGDTGELFF.

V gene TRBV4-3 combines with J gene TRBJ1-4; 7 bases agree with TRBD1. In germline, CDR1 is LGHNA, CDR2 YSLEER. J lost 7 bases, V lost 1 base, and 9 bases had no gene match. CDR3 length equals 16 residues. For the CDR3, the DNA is TGCGCCAGCAGCCAAGGCACAGGGGTTTTCGGTGAAAAACTGTTTTTT. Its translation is CASSQGTGVFGEKLFF.

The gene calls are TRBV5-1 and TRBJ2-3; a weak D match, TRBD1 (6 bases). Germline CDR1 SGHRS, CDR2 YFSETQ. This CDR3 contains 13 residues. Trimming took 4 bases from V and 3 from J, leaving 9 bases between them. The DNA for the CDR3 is TGCGCCAGCAGCCGCGGACAGACAGATACGCAGTATTTT. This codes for CASSRGQTDTQYF.

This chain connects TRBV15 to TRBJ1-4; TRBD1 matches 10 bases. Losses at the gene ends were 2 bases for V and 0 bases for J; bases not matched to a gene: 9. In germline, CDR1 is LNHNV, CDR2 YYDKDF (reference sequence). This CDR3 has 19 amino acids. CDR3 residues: CATSRPRTGGWATNEKLFF. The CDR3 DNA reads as TGTGCCACCAGCAGACCAAGGACAGGGGGTTGGGCAACTAATGAAAAACTGTTTTTT.

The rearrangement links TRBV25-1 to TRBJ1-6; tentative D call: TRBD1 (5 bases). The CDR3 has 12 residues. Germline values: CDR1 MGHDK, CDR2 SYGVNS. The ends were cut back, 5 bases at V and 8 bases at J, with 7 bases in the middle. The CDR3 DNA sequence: TGTGCCAGCAGTCAGGGATATTCACCCCTCCACTTT. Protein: CASSQGYSPLHF.

The CDR3 coding sequence is TGTGCCACCCCCTCGGGTGAAAAACTGTTTTTT. This sequence encodes CATPSGEKLFF. The chain carries TRBV9 and TRBJ1-4; no definite D call. The V end lost 9 bases, the J end lost 7 bases, and 10 bases lay between the germline ends. Germline V gene lookup returns CDR1 SGDLS and CDR2 YYNGEE. The CDR3 consists of 11 residues.

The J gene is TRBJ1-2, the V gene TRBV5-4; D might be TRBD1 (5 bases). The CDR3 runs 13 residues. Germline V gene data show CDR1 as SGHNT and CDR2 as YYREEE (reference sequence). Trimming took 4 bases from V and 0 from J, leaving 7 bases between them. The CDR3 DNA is TGTGCCAGCAGCCCGACAGCTAACTATGGCTACACCTTC. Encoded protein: CASSPTANYGYTF.

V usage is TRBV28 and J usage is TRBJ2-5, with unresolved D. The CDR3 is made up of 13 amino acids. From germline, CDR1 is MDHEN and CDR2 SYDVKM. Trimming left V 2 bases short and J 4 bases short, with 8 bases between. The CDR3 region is CASSLTEPETQYF. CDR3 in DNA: TGTGCCAGCAGTTTAACTGAACCAGAGACCCAGTACTTC.

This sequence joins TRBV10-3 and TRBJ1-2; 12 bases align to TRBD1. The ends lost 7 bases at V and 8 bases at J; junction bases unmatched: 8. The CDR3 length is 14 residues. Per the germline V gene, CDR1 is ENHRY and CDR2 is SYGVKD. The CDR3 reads CAIISGTGGAGYTF. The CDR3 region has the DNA TGTGCCATCATCTCCGGGACAGGGGGCGCGGGCTACACCTTC.

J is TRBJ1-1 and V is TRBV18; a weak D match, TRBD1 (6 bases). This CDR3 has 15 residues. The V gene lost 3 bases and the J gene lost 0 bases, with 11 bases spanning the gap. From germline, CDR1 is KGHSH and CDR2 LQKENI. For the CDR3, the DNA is TGTGCCAGCTCACCCCCCGGACAGATGAACACTGAAGCTTTCTTT. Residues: CASSPPGQMNTEAFF. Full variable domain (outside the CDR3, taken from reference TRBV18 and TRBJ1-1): NAGVMQNPRHLVRRRGQEARLRCSPMKGHSHVYWYRQLPEEGLKFMVYLQKENIIDESGMPKERFSAEFPKEGPSILRIQQVVRGDSAAYFCASSPPGQMNTEAFFGQGTRLTVV.

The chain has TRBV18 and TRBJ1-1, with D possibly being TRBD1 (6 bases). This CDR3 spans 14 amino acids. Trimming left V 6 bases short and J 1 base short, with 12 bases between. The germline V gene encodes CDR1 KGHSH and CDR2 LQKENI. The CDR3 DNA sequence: TGTGCCAGCTCCGTGACGACAGGGAACACTGAAGCTTTCTTT. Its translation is CASSVTTGNTEAFF. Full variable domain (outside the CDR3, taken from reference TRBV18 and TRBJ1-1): NAGVMQNPRHLVRRRGQEARLRCSPMKGHSHVYWYRQLPEEGLKFMVYLQKENIIDESGMPKERFSAEFPKEGPSILRIQQVVRGDSAAYFCASSVTTGNTEAFFGQGTRLTVV.

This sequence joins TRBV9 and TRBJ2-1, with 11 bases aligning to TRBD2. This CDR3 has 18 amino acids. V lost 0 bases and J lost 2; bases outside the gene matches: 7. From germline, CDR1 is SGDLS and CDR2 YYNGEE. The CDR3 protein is CASSVVSGGAVPYNEQFF. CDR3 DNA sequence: TGTGCCAGCAGCGTAGTTAGCGGGGGGGCGGTCCCCTACAATGAGCAGTTCTTC.

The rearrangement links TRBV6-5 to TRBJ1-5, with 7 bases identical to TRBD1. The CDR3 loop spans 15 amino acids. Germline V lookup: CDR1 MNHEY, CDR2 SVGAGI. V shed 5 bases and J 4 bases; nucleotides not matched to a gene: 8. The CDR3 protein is CASSPQGTGNQPQHF. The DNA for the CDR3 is TGTGCCAGCAGTCCACAGGGGACGGGGAATCAGCCCCAGCATTTT.

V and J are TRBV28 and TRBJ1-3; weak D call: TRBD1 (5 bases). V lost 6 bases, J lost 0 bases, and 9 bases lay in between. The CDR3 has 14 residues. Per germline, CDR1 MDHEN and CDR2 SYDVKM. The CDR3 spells CASRGPHSGNTIYF. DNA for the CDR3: TGTGCCAGCAGGGGGCCCCACTCTGGAAACACCATATATTTT.

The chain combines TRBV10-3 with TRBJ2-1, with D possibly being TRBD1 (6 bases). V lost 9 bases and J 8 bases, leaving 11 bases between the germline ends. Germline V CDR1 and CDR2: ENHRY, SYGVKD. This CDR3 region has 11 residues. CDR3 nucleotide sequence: TGTGCCATTACACAGGGCCATGAGCAGTTCTTC. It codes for CAITQGHEQFF.

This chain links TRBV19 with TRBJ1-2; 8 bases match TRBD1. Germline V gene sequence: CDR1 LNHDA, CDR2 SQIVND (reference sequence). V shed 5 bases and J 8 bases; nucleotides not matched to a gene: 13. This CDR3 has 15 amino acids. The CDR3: CASSRDRTIFGGYTF. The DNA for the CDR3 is TGTGCCAGTAGTCGGGACAGGACTATCTTTGGGGGCTACACCTTC.